This TCR beta chain was profiled in a study of T-cell reconstitution after alpha-beta-depleted transplantation in children. Preparing the TCRbeta library involved the use of unique molecular identifiers. TCRdb itself ran the PCR reads through MiXCR, one entry per CDR3 protein. The sample lists around 370,000 distinct CDR3 sequences; 10% were seen once. V was clipped by 3 bases and J by 2 bases, with 6 bases between them. Germline-derived CDR1 and CDR2 are MGHRA and YSYEKL. The CDR3 extends over 13 amino acids. The sequenced sample was PBMCs from the stem cell graft donor, obtained from the stem cell graft. This chain joins TRBV4-1 and TRBJ2-3; D is undetermined. This clonotype was obtained from a human donor who donated a stem cell graft to a child with acute lymphoblastic leukemia. CDR3 nucleotide sequence: TGCGCCAGCAGCCAGGCTAACACAGATACGCAGTATTTT. Amino acid sequence: CASSQANTDTQYF.